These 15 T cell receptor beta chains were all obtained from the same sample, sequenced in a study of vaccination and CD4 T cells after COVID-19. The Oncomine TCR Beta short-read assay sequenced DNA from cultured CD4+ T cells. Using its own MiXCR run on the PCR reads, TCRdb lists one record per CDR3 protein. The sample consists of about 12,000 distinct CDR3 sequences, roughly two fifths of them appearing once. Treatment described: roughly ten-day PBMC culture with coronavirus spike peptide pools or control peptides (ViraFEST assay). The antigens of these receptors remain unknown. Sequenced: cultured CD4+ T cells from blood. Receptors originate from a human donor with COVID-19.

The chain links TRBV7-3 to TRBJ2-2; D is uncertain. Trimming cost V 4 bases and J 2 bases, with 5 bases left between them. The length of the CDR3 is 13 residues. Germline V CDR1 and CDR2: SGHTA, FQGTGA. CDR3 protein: CASSSRNTGELFF. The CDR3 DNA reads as TGTGCCAGCAGCTCAAGAAACACCGGGGAGCTGTTTTTT.

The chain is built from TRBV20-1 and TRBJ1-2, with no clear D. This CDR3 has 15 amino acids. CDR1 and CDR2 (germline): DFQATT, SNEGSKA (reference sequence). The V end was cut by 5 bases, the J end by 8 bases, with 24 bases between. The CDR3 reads CSALREASAMGGYTF. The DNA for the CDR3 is TGCAGTGCTTTGCGTGAGGCCTCGGCGATGGGGGGCTACACCTTC.

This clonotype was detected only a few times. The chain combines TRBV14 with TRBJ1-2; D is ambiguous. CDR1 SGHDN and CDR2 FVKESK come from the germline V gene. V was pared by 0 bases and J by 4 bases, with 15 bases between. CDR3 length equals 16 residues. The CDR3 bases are TGTGCCAGCAGCCAAGATAATACCAAAGTCATCTATGGCTACACCTTC. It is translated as CASSQDNTKVIYGYTF.

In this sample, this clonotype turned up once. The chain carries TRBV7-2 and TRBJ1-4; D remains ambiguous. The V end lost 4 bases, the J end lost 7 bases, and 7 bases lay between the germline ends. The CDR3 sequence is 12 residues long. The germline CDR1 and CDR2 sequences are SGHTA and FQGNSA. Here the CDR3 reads CASSSRGEKLFF. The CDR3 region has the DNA TGTGCCAGCAGCTCGCGGGGTGAAAAACTGTTTTTT.

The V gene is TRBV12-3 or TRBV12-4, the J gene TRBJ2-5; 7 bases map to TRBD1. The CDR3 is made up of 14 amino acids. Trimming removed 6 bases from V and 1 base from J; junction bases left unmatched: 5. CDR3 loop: CASSRDRSQETQYF. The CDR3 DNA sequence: TGTGCCAGCAGCCGGGACAGATCCCAAGAGACCCAGTACTTC.

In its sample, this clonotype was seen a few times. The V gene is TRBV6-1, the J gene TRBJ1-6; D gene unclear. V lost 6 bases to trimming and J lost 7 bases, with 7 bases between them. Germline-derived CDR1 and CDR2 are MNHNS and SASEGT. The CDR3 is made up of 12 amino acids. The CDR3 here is CASRRPNSPLHF. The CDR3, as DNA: TGTGCCAGCAGAAGACCCAATTCACCCCTCCACTTT.

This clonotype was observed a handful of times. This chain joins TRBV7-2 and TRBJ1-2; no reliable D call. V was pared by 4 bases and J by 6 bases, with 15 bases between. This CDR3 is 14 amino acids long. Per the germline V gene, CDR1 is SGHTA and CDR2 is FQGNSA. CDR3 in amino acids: CASSSRTLTNGYTF. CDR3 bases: TGTGCCAGCAGCTCCCGGACCCTCACAAATGGCTACACCTTC.

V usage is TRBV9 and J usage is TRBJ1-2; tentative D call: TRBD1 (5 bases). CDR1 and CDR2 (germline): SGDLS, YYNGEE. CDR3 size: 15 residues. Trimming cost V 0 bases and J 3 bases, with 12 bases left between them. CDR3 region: CASSVEGQPYYGYTF. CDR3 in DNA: TGTGCCAGCAGCGTAGAGGGGCAGCCGTACTATGGCTACACCTTC.

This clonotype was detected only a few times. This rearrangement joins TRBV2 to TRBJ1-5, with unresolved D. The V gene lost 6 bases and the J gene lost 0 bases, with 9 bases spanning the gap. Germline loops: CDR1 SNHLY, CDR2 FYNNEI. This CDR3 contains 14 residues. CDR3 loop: CASRTDYSNQPQHF. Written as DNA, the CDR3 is TGTGCCAGCAGGACGGACTATAGCAATCAGCCCCAGCATTTT.

The CDR3 spells CSARKTGGDYGYTF. The CDR3 DNA sequence: TGCAGTGCTAGAAAGACAGGGGGGGACTATGGCTACACCTTC. J is TRBJ1-2 and V is TRBV20-1; TRBD1 matches at 9 bases. With 2 bases clipped from V and 3 bases from J, the junction kept 4 bases outside the gene matches. This CDR3 spans 14 amino acids. Germline V CDR1 and CDR2: DFQATT, SNEGSKA (reference sequence).

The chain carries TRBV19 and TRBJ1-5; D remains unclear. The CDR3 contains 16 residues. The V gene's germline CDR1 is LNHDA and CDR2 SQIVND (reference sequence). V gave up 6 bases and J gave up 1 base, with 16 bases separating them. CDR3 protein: CASSRVRIESNQPQHF. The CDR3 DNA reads TGTGCCAGTAGCCGCGTTCGAATTGAGAGCAATCAGCCCCAGCATTTT.

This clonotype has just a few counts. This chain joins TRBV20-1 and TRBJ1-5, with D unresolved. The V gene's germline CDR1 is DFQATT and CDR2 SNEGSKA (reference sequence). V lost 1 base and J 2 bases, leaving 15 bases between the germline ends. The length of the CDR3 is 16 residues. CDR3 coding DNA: TGCAGTGCTAGAGCCAAGACCGGGTCGCGCAATCAGCCCCAGCATTTT. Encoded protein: CSARAKTGSRNQPQHF.

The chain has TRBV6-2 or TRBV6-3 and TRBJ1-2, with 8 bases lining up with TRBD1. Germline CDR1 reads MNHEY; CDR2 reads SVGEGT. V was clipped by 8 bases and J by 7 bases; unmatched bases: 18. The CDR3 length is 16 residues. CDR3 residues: CASRTHSTGDGAGYTF. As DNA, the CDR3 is TGTGCCAGCCGAACACACTCGACAGGGGATGGTGCTGGCTACACCTTC.

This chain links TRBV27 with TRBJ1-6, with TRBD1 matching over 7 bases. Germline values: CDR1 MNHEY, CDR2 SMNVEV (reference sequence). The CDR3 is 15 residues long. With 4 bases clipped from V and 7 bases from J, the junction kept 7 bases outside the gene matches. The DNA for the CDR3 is TGTGCCAGCAGTTACCGACAGGGAGAGAATTCACCCCTCCACTTT. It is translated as CASSYRQGENSPLHF.

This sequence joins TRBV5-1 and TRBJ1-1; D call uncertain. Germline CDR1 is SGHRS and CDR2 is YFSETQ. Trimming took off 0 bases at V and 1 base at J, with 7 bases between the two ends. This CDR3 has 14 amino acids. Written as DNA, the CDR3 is TGCGCCAGCAGCTTGGCCCAAGGGAACACTGAAGCTTTCTTT. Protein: CASSLAQGNTEAFF. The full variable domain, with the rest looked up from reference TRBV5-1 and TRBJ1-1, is KAGVTQTPRYLIKTRGQQVTLSCSPISGHRSVSWYQQTPGQGLQFLFEYFSETQRNKGNFPGRFSGRQFSNSRSEMNVSTLELGDSALYLCASSLAQGNTEAFFGQGTRLTVV.